This TCR beta chain emerged from a study of T cell responses to AZD1222 COVID-19 vaccine. About the study: Pooling covered second doses at about 4 or about 12 weeks. Study observations and caveats: Repertoire collection took place solely once the T cell response had peaked. Just a handful of AZD1222 recipients tested seropositive at baseline.

The table came from immunoSEQ multiplex PCR; TCRdb's copy has only in-frame clones and leaves some out. The sample consists of approximately 140,000 clones, around 95% of them appearing once. Trimming stripped 2 bases from V and 7 bases from J, with 11 bases between. The CDR3 is made up of 13 amino acids. Germline assignment: CDR1 MDHEN and CDR2 SYDVKM. As for this clone: Its antigen is not identified.

V gene TRBV28 combines with J gene TRBJ1-1; D unresolved. The sequencing used peripheral blood, collected on day 0 of AZD1222 vaccination. The sequence derives from an adult in good health. CDR3 nucleotides: TGTGCCAGCAGTTTAAGCATAACCAGTGAAGCTTTCTTT. Its protein is CASSLSITSEAFF.